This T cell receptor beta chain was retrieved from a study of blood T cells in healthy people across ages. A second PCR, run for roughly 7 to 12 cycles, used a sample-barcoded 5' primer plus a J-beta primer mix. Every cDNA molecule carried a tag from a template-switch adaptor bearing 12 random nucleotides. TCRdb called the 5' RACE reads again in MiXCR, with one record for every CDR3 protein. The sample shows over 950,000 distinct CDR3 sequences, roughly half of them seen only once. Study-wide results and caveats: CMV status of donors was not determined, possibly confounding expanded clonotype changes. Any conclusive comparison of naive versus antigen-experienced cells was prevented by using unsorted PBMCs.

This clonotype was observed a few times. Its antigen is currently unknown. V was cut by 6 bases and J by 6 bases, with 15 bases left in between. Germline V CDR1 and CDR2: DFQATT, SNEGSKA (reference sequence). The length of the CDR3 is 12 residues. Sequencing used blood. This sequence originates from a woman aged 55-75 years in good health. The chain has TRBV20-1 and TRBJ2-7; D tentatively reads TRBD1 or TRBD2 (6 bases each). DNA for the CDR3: TGCAGTGCAGACAGGAGAGCGGGCGAGCAGTACTTC. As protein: CSADRRAGEQYF.